The 21 T cell receptor beta chains given below trace back to one sample, sequenced in a study of cytomegalovirus exposure and HLA in healthy donors. The primer mix had 60 Vbeta and 13 Jbeta primers. Data came from immunoSEQ multiplex PCR; TCRdb stores just in-frame clones and leaves some out. The sample contains roughly 100,000 clones, 70% to 80% of which appear only once. The specimen sequenced was PBMCs. All receptors derive from a man younger than 40 in good health and CMV-seronegative.

This clone showed up just once. DNA of the CDR3: TGCACCAGCAGCCAAGATGGGAACCAGGGGCAACCCCGCATACAGTATACAGACGAGCAGTACTTC. Residues: CTSSQDGNQGQPRIQYTDEQYF. The chain uses TRBV1 and TRBJ2-5; the table's D call, TRBD1, was not checked against the DNA. The J call is uncertain, as TRBJ2-7 better fits the DNA end. TRBV1 is a recognized pseudogene. The CDR3 covers 22 residues.

This clone was counted between two and nine times. This chain connects TRBV4-1 to TRBJ1-1; D is unresolved. The germline V gene encodes CDR1 MGHRA and CDR2 YSYEKL. The CDR3 contains 13 residues. Trimming left V 4 bases short and J 0 bases short, with 6 bases between. The CDR3 loop reads CASSRFMNTEAFF. The CDR3 DNA follows: TGCGCCAGCAGCCGTTTCATGAACACTGAAGCTTTCTTT.

The V and J genes are TRBV9 and TRBJ1-5; D possibly corresponds to TRBD1 (5 bases). The CDR3 runs to 16 residues. Germline V gene sequence: CDR1 SGDLS, CDR2 YYNGEE. Between the trimmed V and J ends, which lost 2 bases and 2 bases, there was a span of 14 bases. In DNA, the CDR3 is TGTGCCAGCAGCGTCGGGGGGACTCTAGGCAATCAGCCCCAGCATTTT. Residues: CASSVGGTLGNQPQHF. Using reference TRBV9 and TRBJ1-5 for the parts outside the CDR3, the full variable domain is DSGVTQTPKHLITATGQRVTLRCSPRSGDLSVYWYQQSLDQGLQFLIQYYNGEERAKGNILERFSAQQFPDLHSELNLSSLELGDSALYFCASSVGGTLGNQPQHFGDGTRLSIL.

This clone was observed a few times. Other nucleotide sequences in the sample specify the same CDR3. The genes are TRBV5-6 and TRBJ1-1, with no clear D. Germline CDR1 SGHDT, CDR2 YYEEEE. The V end was cut by 0 bases, the J end by 4 bases, with 7 bases between. The CDR3 runs to 13 residues. In nucleotides, the CDR3 is TGTGCCAGCAGCTTGGGGGGAGGCACTGAAGCTTTCTTT. Protein: CASSLGGGTEAFF.

The chain employs TRBV4-3 and TRBJ1-6; no clear D gene. V was trimmed by 0 bases and J by 9 bases, leaving 12 bases between them. Germline-derived CDR1 and CDR2 are LGHNA and YSLEER. CDR3 length: 15 residues. DNA of the CDR3: TGCGCCAGCAGCCAAGACTCCTACTCGGGTTCACCCCTCCACTTT. Translated, it gives CASSQDSYSGSPLHF.

This clone is a singleton in its sample. The chain recombines TRBV19 with TRBJ1-2; D is uncertain. Germline V gene lookup returns CDR1 LNHDA and CDR2 SQIVND (reference sequence). This CDR3 is 15 amino acids long. Trimming shortened V by 6 bases and J by 0 bases, and 14 bases separated the two germline ends. CDR3 amino acids: CASSPSHRANYGYTF. For the CDR3, the DNA is TGTGCCAGTAGCCCCTCCCACAGAGCTAACTATGGCTACACCTTC.

J is TRBJ1-5 and V is TRBV19; TRBD1 agrees at 10 bases. The ends lost 7 bases at V and 4 bases at J; junction bases unmatched: 7. Germline V gene lookup returns CDR1 LNHDA and CDR2 SQIVND (reference sequence). The CDR3 length is 15 residues. CDR3: CASISGTGANQPQHF. CDR3 nucleotides: TGTGCCAGTATTTCCGGGACAGGGGCTAATCAGCCCCAGCATTTT.

The V call is TRBV6-5, the J call TRBJ2-7, with D possibly matching TRBD2 (6 bases). This CDR3 is 15 amino acids long. V gave up 5 bases and J gave up 1 base, with 15 bases separating them. Germline V gene lookup returns CDR1 MNHEY and CDR2 SVGAGI. The chain's CDR3 is CASSPSGEVSYEQYF. CDR3 DNA: TGTGCCAGCAGTCCTTCCGGGGAGGTTTCCTACGAGCAGTACTTC.

This clone was seen only a few times. The genes are TRBV5-6 and TRBJ2-1; 11 bases match TRBD2. V dropped 5 bases and J dropped 7; count of bases not matched to a gene: 8. CDR1 is SGHDT and CDR2 is YYEEEE in the germline V gene. The length of the CDR3 is 15 residues. In DNA form, the CDR3 reads TGTGCCAGCAGGAAGATAGCGGGGGGGTTAAATGAGCAGTTCTTC. It translates to CASRKIAGGLNEQFF.

V usage is TRBV28 and J usage is TRBJ2-7; the D is unclear. The CDR3 extends over 12 amino acids. Per germline, CDR1 MDHEN and CDR2 SYDVKM. V was shortened by 8 bases and J by 3 bases, with 11 bases between the two germline ends. This CDR3 reads CASGLNHYEQYF. CDR3 coding DNA: TGTGCCAGCGGGCTAAACCACTACGAGCAGTACTTC.

This chain joins TRBV5-6 and TRBJ2-3, with 10 bases lining up with TRBD1. CDR3 length: 14 residues. Germline V gene data show CDR1 as SGHDT and CDR2 as YYEEEE. The V gene end was trimmed by 2 bases and the J gene end by 6 bases; junction bases not matched to a gene: 3. DNA of the CDR3: TGTGCCAGCAGCTTCGGGGACAGGGGCGATACGCAGTATTTT. It is translated as CASSFGDRGDTQYF.

The chain links TRBV4-1 to TRBJ2-5; D is unclear. Between the trimmed V and J ends, which lost 4 bases and 1 base, there was a span of 16 bases. The CDR3 totals 16 residues. Germline lookup yields CDR1 MGHRA and CDR2 YSYEKL. The CDR3 loop reads CASSPRGEQPQETQYF. The CDR3 DNA is TGCGCCAGCAGCCCCCGAGGAGAGCAGCCCCAAGAGACCCAGTACTTC.

This rearrangement joins TRBV19 to TRBJ2-4; the D gene is possibly TRBD1 (5 bases). Germline CDR1 is LNHDA and CDR2 is SQIVND (reference sequence). Trimming took 4 bases from V and 0 from J, leaving 16 bases between them. CDR3 length: 17 residues. Here the CDR3 DNA reads TGTGCCAGTAGTACACGGGCCCAGGGCAGAGCCAAAAACATTCAGTACTTC. It yields the protein CASSTRAQGRAKNIQYF.

This rearrangement joins TRBV13 to TRBJ2-3; 12 bases map to TRBD2. CDR1 and CDR2 (germline): PRHDT, FYEKMQ (reference sequence). The CDR3 covers 15 residues. V lost 7 bases, J lost 3 bases, and 5 bases stayed unmatched. CDR3 protein: CASTRLAGATDTQYF. DNA for the CDR3: TGTGCCAGCACCCGACTAGCGGGAGCAACAGATACGCAGTATTTT.

The chain has TRBV19 and TRBJ1-5; D remains ambiguous. The CDR3 has 13 amino acids. Looked up from germline, CDR1 is LNHDA and CDR2 is SQIVND (reference sequence). With 6 bases removed from V and 4 bases from J, the gap between germline ends came to 10 bases. This CDR3 reads CASSQRDNQPQHF. The CDR3 DNA follows: TGTGCCAGTAGCCAACGGGATAATCAGCCCCAGCATTTT.

The DNA of the CDR3 is TGCGCCAGCAGCCCCGGCCCATTAAGACAGGCAACTAATGAAAAACTGTTTTTT. Translation gives CASSPGPLRQATNEKLFF. The gene calls are TRBV4-1 and TRBJ1-4; D is possibly TRBD1 (6 bases). V dropped 4 bases and J dropped 0 bases, with 18 bases sitting between them. CDR1 is MGHRA and CDR2 is YSYEKL in the germline V gene. CDR3 size: 18 residues.

This clone occurred once. J is TRBJ1-2 and V is TRBV7-2; D perhaps matches TRBD1 (5 bases). Trimming cost V 5 bases and J 2 bases, with 15 bases left between them. CDR1 is SGHTA, CDR2 FQGNSA, per germline. CDR3 length: 15 residues. Here the CDR3 DNA reads TGTGCCAGCAGCCAAGACAGTCGCATCAACTATGGCTACACCTTC. Residues: CASSQDSRINYGYTF.

CDR3 amino acids: CASSTLGQGNTEAFF. The CDR3 nucleotides read TGTGCCAGCAGTACCCTGGGACAGGGGAACACTGAAGCTTTCTTT. V and J are TRBV6-5 and TRBJ1-1; 9 bases fit TRBD1. V lost 5 bases to trimming and J lost 1 base; unmatched junction nucleotides: 5. CDR1 is MNHEY and CDR2 is SVGAGI in the germline V gene. There are 15 residues in the CDR3.

The chain recombines TRBV5-1 with TRBJ2-7; 10 positions agree with TRBD1. Germline V CDR1 and CDR2: SGHRS, YFSETQ. The J segment lost 0 bases and the V segment lost 1 base, leaving 4 bases of the junction unmatched. The CDR3 runs 16 residues. CDR3 coding DNA: TGCGCCAGCAGCTTGAGTGGGGACAGGGGCTCCTACGAGCAGTACTTC. Translating gives CASSLSGDRGSYEQYF. Based on the CDR3 plus reference TRBV5-1 and TRBJ2-7, the full variable domain is KAGVTQTPRYLIKTRGQQVTLSCSPISGHRSVSWYQQTPGQGLQFLFEYFSETQRNKGNFPGRFSGRQFSNSRSEMNVSTLELGDSALYLCASSLSGDRGSYEQYFGPGTRLTVT.

The chain couples TRBV19 to TRBJ1-4; the match to TRBD1 covers 7 bases. Germline V gene sequence: CDR1 LNHDA, CDR2 SQIVND (reference sequence). Trimming took 4 bases from V and 8 from J; bases not matched to a gene: 10. This CDR3 has 15 residues. The CDR3 nucleotides are TGTGCCAGTAGTAACCGACAGGGCGGGGACGAAAAACTGTTTTTT. Residues: CASSNRQGGDEKLFF.

Only a few counts were recorded for this clone. The chain recombines TRBV6-1 with TRBJ2-7; possibly TRBD2 for D (6 bases). This CDR3 spans 14 amino acids. Trimming removed 6 bases from V and 2 bases from J, with 14 bases in between. Germline CDR1 is MNHNS and CDR2 is SASEGT. The CDR3 DNA reads TGTGCCAGCAGCGTACAGGAGGGAGCCTACGAGCAGTACTTC. It yields the protein CASSVQEGAYEQYF.